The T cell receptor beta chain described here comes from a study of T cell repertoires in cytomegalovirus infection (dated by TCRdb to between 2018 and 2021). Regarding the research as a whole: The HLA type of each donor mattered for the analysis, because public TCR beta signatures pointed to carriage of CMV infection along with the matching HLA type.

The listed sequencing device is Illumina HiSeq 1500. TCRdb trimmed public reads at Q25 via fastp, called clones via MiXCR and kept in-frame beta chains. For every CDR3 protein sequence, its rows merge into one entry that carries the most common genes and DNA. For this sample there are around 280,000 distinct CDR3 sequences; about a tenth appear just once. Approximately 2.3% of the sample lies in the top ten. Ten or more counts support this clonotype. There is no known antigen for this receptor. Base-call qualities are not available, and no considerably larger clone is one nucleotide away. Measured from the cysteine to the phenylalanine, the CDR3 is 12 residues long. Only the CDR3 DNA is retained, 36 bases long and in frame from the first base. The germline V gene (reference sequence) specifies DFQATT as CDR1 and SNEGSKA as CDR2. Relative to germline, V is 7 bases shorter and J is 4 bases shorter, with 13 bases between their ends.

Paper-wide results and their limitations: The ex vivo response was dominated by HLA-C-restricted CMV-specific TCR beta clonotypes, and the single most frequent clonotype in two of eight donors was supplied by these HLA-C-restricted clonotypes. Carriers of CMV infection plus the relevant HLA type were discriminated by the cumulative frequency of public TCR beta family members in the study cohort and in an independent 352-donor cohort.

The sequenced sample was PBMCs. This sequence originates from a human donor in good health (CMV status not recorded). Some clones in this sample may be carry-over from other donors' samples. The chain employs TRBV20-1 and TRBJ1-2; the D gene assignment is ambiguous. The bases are TGCAGTGTTCCTGATGCTAGCTATGGCTACACCTTC. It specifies CSVPDASYGYTF.